A selection of T cell receptor beta chains follows, all from one sample in a study of cytomegalovirus exposure and HLA in healthy donors. Data came from immunoSEQ multiplex PCR; TCRdb stores just in-frame clones and leaves some out. Seen here are 150,000 to 250,000 clones, 60% to 85% observed once, and the top ten hold around 1.4%. The sample taken for sequencing was PBMCs. All receptors derive from a girl aged 10-17 years in good health and CMV-seropositive. The CDR3 runs from the conserved cysteine through the conserved F or W. D genes are given only for firm matches. Not every row has a clone size; where given, it reads once, few, many or a size class.

TRBV7-6	NA	TRBJ2-3	TRBD2	TGTGCCAGCAGCCTAGCGGGGGGGATCACAGATACGCAGTATTTT	CASSLAGGITDTQYF
TRBV11-2	NA	TRBJ2-7	TRBD2	TGTGCCAGCAGGCCTAGAGGCCGGGGAGGGACTTACGAGCAGTACTTC	CASRPRGRGGTYEQYF
TRBV6-4	NA	TRBJ2-1	TRBD2	TGTGCCAGCAGACAGAGACTAGCGGGGGGTAGCAATGAGCAGTTCTTC	CASRQRLAGGSNEQFF
TRBV6-6	NA	TRBJ2-5	TRBD1	TGTGCCAGCAGGCCACAGGGGGGCCAAGAGACCCAGTACTTC	CASRPQGGQETQYF
TRBV5-6	NA	TRBJ2-3	NA	TGTGCCAGCAGCTTGGGGCGGGTACGCACAGATACGCAGTATTTT	CASSLGRVRTDTQYF
TRBV6-5	few	TRBJ2-3	TRBD2	TGTGCCAGCAGGACTAGCGGGCCAGATACGCAGTATTTT	CASRTSGPDTQYF
TRBV19	NA	TRBJ2-7	NA	TGTGCCAGTAGTAGGCGGGGAACCTCCTACGAGCAGTACTTC	CASSRRGTSYEQYF
TRBV6-5	NA	TRBJ2-3	TRBD1	TGTGCCAGCAGTCCGGGACAGGCGCGGGATACGCAGTATTTT	CASSPGQARDTQYF
TRBV10-3	NA	TRBJ2-3	TRBD2	TGTGCCATCAGAAGGACTAGCGGGGGGGCCAGCACAGATACGCAGTATTTT	CAIRRTSGGASTDTQYF
TRBV18	NA	TRBJ1-1	NA	TGTGCCAGCTCACCACCGGGGGGTAACACTGAAGCTTTCTTT	CASSPPGGNTEAFF
TRBV25-1	NA	TRBJ2-5	NA	TGTGCCAGCAGTGAATTCGGCAGGCGACAAGAGACCCAGTACTTC	CASSEFGRRQETQYF
TRBV6-5	NA	TRBJ1-1	NA	TGTGCCAGCAGTGGACGACAGGAAGCTTTCTTT	CASSGRQEAFF
TRBV6-6	once	TRBJ2-7	NA	TGTGCCAGCAGCAGTCCCACCATTTACGAGCAGTACTTC	CASSSPTIYEQYF
TRBV7-2	NA	TRBJ2-1	TRBD2	TGTGCCAGCAGCGAAACTAGCGGGGCGTCCAATGAGCAGTTCTTC	CASSETSGASNEQFF
TRBV27	NA	TRBJ2-2	TRBD2	TGTGCCAGCACCCTCGGGGGGGGCATATCCGGGGAGCTGTTTTTT	CASTLGGGISGELFF
TRBV13	NA	TRBJ2-2	NA	TGTGCCAGCAGTTTACGTTTGGGAGGTCTCCTAGGATCAGGGGAGCTGTTTTTT	CASSLRLGGLLGSGELFF
TRBV10-3	NA	TRBJ2-3	TRBD1	TGTGCCACAGGCTCCCAGGGGGCCCGCACAGATACGCAGTATTTT	CATGSQGARTDTQYF
TRBV11-2	NA	TRBJ1-4	TRBD1	TGTGCCAGCAGCTCCGCCTGGGACAGAAGTAATGAAAAACTGTTTTTT	CASSSAWDRSNEKLFF
TRBV12-5	NA	TRBJ2-3	NA	TGTGCTAGTGGTTTGGGGGTGGGGACTAGCACAGATACGCAGTATTTT	CASGLGVGTSTDTQYF
TRBV2	NA	TRBJ2-3	NA	TGTGCCAGCAGTGGCCAGGTGGGCACAGATACGCAGTATTTT	CASSGQVGTDTQYF
TRBV7-2	NA	TRBJ2-7	NA	TGTGCCAGCAGCTTAGTCCGCGGGGACTACGAGCAGTACTTC	CASSLVRGDYEQYF
TRBV6-5	few	TRBJ1-6	NA	TGTGCCAGCACTCGGGGGGGACTGCTTAATTCACCCCTCCACTTT	CASTRGGLLNSPLHF
TRBV6-7	few	TRBJ2-4	TRBD2	TGTGCCAGCAGTTACGAACTAGCGGGGGGCCGGTTTATCAAAAACATTCAGTACTTC	CASSYELAGGRFIKNIQYF
TRBV19	NA	TRBJ2-3	NA	TGTGCCAGCCAAACCCAGGGCACAGATACGCAGTATTTT	CASQTQGTDTQYF
TRBV29-1	NA	TRBJ2-2	TRBD2	TGCAGCGTCCGGGAGGGGAACACCGGGGAGCTGTTTTTT	CSVREGNTGELFF
TRBV25-1	NA	TRBJ2-1	NA	TGTGCCAGCAGAATAAACAATGAGCAGTTCTTC	CASRINNEQFF
TRBV27	NA	TRBJ2-2	NA	TGTGCCAGCAGTCCACGGACAGTTAACACCGGGGAGCTGTTTTTT	CASSPRTVNTGELFF
TRBV30	NA	TRBJ2-4	NA	TGTGCCTTCGGGGTAAACATTCAGTACTTC	CAFGVNIQYF
TRBV7-9	NA	TRBJ2-7	NA	TGTGCCAGCAGCCCCTCCCCCGGGACAAATGCCTACGAGCAGTACTTC	CASSPSPGTNAYEQYF
TRBV11-3	few	TRBJ2-1	TRBD1	TGTGCCAGCAGCTCACCGGGACAGGCCAACAATGAGCAGTTCTTC	CASSSPGQANNEQFF
TRBV29-1	NA	TRBJ2-7	TRBD2	TGCAGCGTTGAAGGCTCGCGGGGGGCCTCCTACGAGCAGTACTTC	CSVEGSRGASYEQYF
TRBV6-6	NA	TRBJ2-3	NA	TGTGCCAGCAGTTGGAGGAGCGGCGGGGCAACAGATACGCAGTATTTT	CASSWRSGGATDTQYF
TRBV6-5	NA	TRBJ2-5	TRBD1	TGTGCCAGCAGGACGACAGGGGAAGAGACCCAGTACTTC	CASRTTGEETQYF
TRBV9	NA	TRBJ1-2	NA	TGTGCCAGCAGCGTAGCAGCGATCGGCTATGGCTACACCTTC	CASSVAAIGYGYTF
TRBV9	few	TRBJ1-1	TRBD1	TGTGCCAGCAGCCCGCGACAGGGGATGAACACTGAAGCTTTCTTT	CASSPRQGMNTEAFF